A single sample is the source of the 8 T cell receptor beta chains below, sequenced in a study of blood T cell repertoires in COVID-19. Produced via immunoSEQ multiplex PCR; TCRdb's table is partial and in-frame only. This sample carries roughly 70,000 clones, roughly 80% of them seen once, and the ten largest clones take roughly 5%. The sequenced material came from peripheral blood. These receptors originate from an elderly woman with active or convalescent COVID-19.

The chain links TRBV15 to TRBJ1-5, with 9 bases aligning to TRBD1. From germline, CDR1 is LNHNV and CDR2 YYDKDF (reference sequence). The CDR3 is 14 amino acids. V was clipped by 4 bases and J by 4 bases; unmatched bases: 2. CDR3 coding DNA: TGTGCCACCAGCAAGACAGGGGGTAATCAGCCCCAGCATTTT. This translates into CATSKTGGNQPQHF.

The rearrangement uses TRBV19 and TRBJ1-1, with 7 nucleotides matching TRBD1. This CDR3 has 15 amino acids. V shed 7 bases and J 0 bases; nucleotides not matched to a gene: 8. Per germline, CDR1 LNHDA and CDR2 SQIVND (reference sequence). As DNA, the CDR3 is TGTGCCAGTAATCCACCGGGACAGCTGAACACTGAAGCTTTCTTT. It translates to CASNPPGQLNTEAFF.

This clone was recorded once. The J gene is TRBJ2-2, the V gene TRBV19; 7 bases align to TRBD1. Per germline, CDR1 LNHDA and CDR2 SQIVND (reference sequence). Germline trimming cut 1 base from V and 4 bases from J; bases unmatched to any gene: 3. CDR3 size: 15 residues. Here the CDR3 DNA reads TGTGCCAGTAGTATAGGGGGACAGCTCACCGGGGAGCTGTTTTTT. Amino acid sequence: CASSIGGQLTGELFF.

The chain links TRBV4-3 to TRBJ2-2, with unresolved D. V was clipped by 1 base and J by 1 base, with 10 bases between them. CDR1 and CDR2 (germline): LGHNA, YSLEER. The CDR3 extends over 16 amino acids. CDR3 region: CASSQVWPENTGELFF. As DNA, the CDR3 is TGCGCCAGCAGCCAAGTTTGGCCCGAGAACACCGGGGAGCTGTTTTTT.

This chain joins TRBV7-2 and TRBJ2-1, with D possibly matching TRBD1 (6 bases). Germline loops: CDR1 SGHTA, CDR2 FQGNSA. V was trimmed by 5 bases and J by 4 bases, leaving 15 bases between them. The CDR3 covers 15 residues. The CDR3 DNA follows: TGTGCCAGCAGCGGTAAGGACAGTCCGTACAATGAGCAGTTCTTC. Translation: CASSGKDSPYNEQFF.

This chain links TRBV19 with TRBJ2-5; 11 bases map to TRBD2. Germline CDR1 reads LNHDA; CDR2 reads SQIVND (reference sequence). V lost 6 bases and J lost 4; bases outside the gene matches: 13. The CDR3 covers 17 residues. This CDR3 is CASRLGGLAGGGETQYF. CDR3 bases: TGTGCCAGTAGATTGGGTGGGCTAGCGGGAGGCGGAGAGACCCAGTACTTC. The entire variable domain, with the rest obtained from reference TRBV19 and TRBJ2-5, is as follows: DGGITQSPKYLFRKEGQNVTLSCEQNLNHDAMYWYRQDPGQGLRLIYYSQIVNDFQKGDIAEGYSVSREKKESFPLTVTSAQKNPTAFYLCASRLGGLAGGGETQYFGPGTRLLVL.

V gene TRBV5-4 combines with J gene TRBJ2-2; the D gene is possibly TRBD1 (6 bases). Germline V gives CDR1 SGHNT, CDR2 YYREEE (reference sequence). The CDR3 consists of 14 residues. The V and J ends lost 4 bases and 2 bases respectively, with 9 bases between them. The chain's CDR3 is CASSLDSNTGELFF. In DNA form, the CDR3 reads TGTGCCAGCAGCCTGGACAGTAACACCGGGGAGCTGTTTTTT.

The chain combines TRBV19 with TRBJ1-5; D unresolved. The CDR3 totals 13 residues. Between the trimmed V and J ends, which lost 5 bases and 0 bases, there was a span of 5 bases. Per germline, CDR1 LNHDA and CDR2 SQIVND (reference sequence). CDR3 residues: CASSLNSNQPQHF. DNA for the CDR3: TGTGCCAGTAGTTTAAATAGCAATCAGCCCCAGCATTTT.